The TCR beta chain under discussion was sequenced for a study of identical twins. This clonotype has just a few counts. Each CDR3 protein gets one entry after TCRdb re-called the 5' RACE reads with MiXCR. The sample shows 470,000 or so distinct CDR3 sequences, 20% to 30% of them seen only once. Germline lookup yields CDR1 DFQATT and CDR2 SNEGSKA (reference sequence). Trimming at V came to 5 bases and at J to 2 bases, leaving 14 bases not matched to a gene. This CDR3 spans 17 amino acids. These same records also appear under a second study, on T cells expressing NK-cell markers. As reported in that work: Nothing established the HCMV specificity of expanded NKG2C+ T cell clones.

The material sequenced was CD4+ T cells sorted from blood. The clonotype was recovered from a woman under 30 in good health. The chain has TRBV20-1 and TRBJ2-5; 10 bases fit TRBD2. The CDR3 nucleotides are TGCAGTGCTCCTCCTCGGCTAGCGGGAGACCCACAAGAGACCCAGTACTTC. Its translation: CSAPPRLAGDPQETQYF.